Listed below are T cell receptor beta chains from one sample, sequenced in a study of neurological immune-mediated disorders. In TCRdb, the 5' RACE reads were re-called with MiXCR into one record per CDR3 protein. The sample contains about 19,000 distinct CDR3 sequences, about 2.6% of which appear only once. Sequencing was done on a sample of PBMCs. These TCRs come from a woman aged 18 to 35 with multiple sclerosis. Both conserved end residues are part of each CDR3. D genes are given only for firm matches. A clone size is listed for some rows: how often the clone was seen (once, few, many), or a class if it is expanded.

>TRBJ1-2|many|-|TRBV24-1
CATSWGDYGYTF
TGTGCCACCAGTTGGGGCGACTATGGCTACACCTTC
>TRBJ1-2|many|-|TRBV12-3/TRBV12-4
CASSLYPSPNYGYTF
TGTGCCAGCAGTTTGTACCCCAGTCCTAACTATGGCTACACCTTC
>TRBJ2-3|many|-|TRBV20-1
CSARPSTDTQYF
TGCAGTGCTAGACCCAGCACAGATACGCAGTATTTT
>TRBJ1-5|many|-|TRBV5-6
CASSLFGTEPQPQHF
TGTGCCAGCAGCTTGTTCGGGACCGAACCTCAGCCCCAGCATTTT
>TRBJ1-5|-|TRBD1|TRBV27
CASSLHGQGGNQPQHF
TGTGCCAGCAGTCTCCACGGACAGGGAGGGAATCAGCCCCAGCATTTT
>TRBJ2-3|many|-|TRBV7-2
CASSEQDTQYF
TGTGCCAGCAGCGAACAAGATACGCAGTATTTT
>TRBJ2-5|many|TRBD2|TRBV15
CATSRDRGGAETQYF
TGTGCCACCAGCAGAGATCGCGGGGGGGCGGAGACCCAGTACTTC
>TRBJ2-3|medium-sized|-|TRBV11-2
CASSLATDTQYF
TGTGCCAGCAGCTTAGCCACAGATACGCAGTATTTT
>TRBJ1-6|many|-|TRBV13
CASSWRGSGNSPLHF
TGTGCCAGCAGTTGGAGGGGATCAGGGAATTCACCCCTCCACTTT
>TRBJ1-1|many|-|TRBV14
CASSQDRWGFSTEAFF
TGTGCCAGCAGCCAAGATCGTTGGGGGTTTTCCACTGAAGCTTTCTTT
>TRBJ2-5|many|-|TRBV20-1
CSASGETQYF
TGCAGTGCTAGTGGGGAGACCCAGTACTTC
>TRBJ1-1|many|TRBD1|TRBV20-1
CSARDVQGAVAFF
TGCAGTGCTAGAGATGTCCAGGGGGCGGTGGCTTTCTTT
>TRBJ2-1|many|-|TRBV11-2
CASSLVAGGGEVEQFF
TGTGCCAGCAGCTTAGTGGCCGGTGGGGGAGAAGTGGAGCAGTTCTTC
>TRBJ1-1|many|TRBD1|TRBV7-6
CASSTLTGLLGTEAFF
TGTGCCAGCAGCACGTTGACAGGGCTGTTGGGCACTGAAGCTTTCTTT
>TRBJ1-2|many|-|TRBV3-1
CASSQDLMPNYGYTF
TGTGCCAGCAGCCAAGATCTAATGCCGAACTATGGCTACACCTTC
>TRBJ1-2|many|-|TRBV5-1
CASSLTGNPDYGYTF
TGCGCCAGCAGCTTGACAGGGAATCCGGACTATGGCTACACCTTC
>TRBJ1-1|many|-|TRBV7-9
CASSLRAGRTEAFF
TGTGCCAGCAGCTTAAGGGCGGGAAGGACTGAAGCTTTCTTT
>TRBJ1-1|many|TRBD1|TRBV5-1
CASSLVTGLNTEAFF
TGCGCCAGCAGCTTGGTGACAGGGTTGAACACTGAAGCTTTCTTT
>TRBJ2-4|medium-sized|-|TRBV7-9
CASSLFSGAKNIQYF
TGTGCCAGCAGCTTATTCTCAGGGGCCAAAAACATTCAGTACTTC
>TRBJ2-2|medium-sized|-|TRBV5-6
CASSPPNTGELFF
TGTGCCAGCAGCCCACCGAACACCGGGGAGCTGTTTTTT
>TRBJ2-6|many|TRBD1|TRBV10-3
CAITPGQVSSGANVLTF
TGTGCCATAACCCCGGGACAGGTCAGCTCTGGGGCCAACGTCCTGACTTTC
>TRBJ2-5|many|TRBD1|TRBV20-1
CSAAGTGFETQYF
TGCAGTGCTGCCGGGACAGGGTTCGAGACCCAGTACTTC
>TRBJ2-5|many|-|TRBV5-6
CASSLTGRETQYF
TGTGCCAGCAGCTTGACAGGGAGAGAGACCCAGTACTTC
>TRBJ1-2|-|TRBD1|TRBV20-1
CSASGSYPAGGGYTF
TGCAGTGCTAGCGGCAGTTACCCCGCAGGGGGTGGCTACACCTTC
>TRBJ2-1|many|TRBD2|TRBV7-3
CASSHGTSDNEQFF
TGTGCCAGCAGCCACGGGACTAGCGACAATGAGCAGTTCTTC
>TRBJ2-1|many|-|TRBV6-6
CASRFRESLMWEQFF
TGTGCCAGCAGGTTCCGGGAGTCTCTTATGTGGGAGCAGTTCTTC
>TRBJ1-2|many|-|TRBV7-9
CASSPGQSGYGYTF
TGTGCCAGCAGCCCCGGACAGTCGGGCTATGGCTACACCTTC
>TRBJ1-2|many|-|TRBV27
CASTPGGGGNYGYTF
TGTGCCAGCACCCCTGGGGGGGGCGGGAACTATGGCTACACCTTC
>TRBJ1-2|many|-|TRBV10-3
CAIGGNGYTF
TGTGCCATCGGGGGGAACGGCTACACCTTC
>TRBJ1-2|many|TRBD1|TRBV29-1
CSVELEGANGYTF
TGCAGCGTTGAATTGGAGGGGGCAAATGGCTACACCTTC
>TRBJ2-7|many|-|TRBV9
CASSVSSASSYEQYF
TGTGCCAGCAGCGTAAGTTCGGCCAGCTCCTACGAGCAGTACTTC
>TRBJ2-2|many|-|TRBV14
CASGTLNTGELFF
TGTGCCAGCGGGACTTTAAACACCGGGGAGCTGTTTTTT
>TRBJ2-7|many|TRBD1|TRBV11-2
CASSLSTGGYEQYF
TGTGCCAGCAGCTTGTCGACAGGGGGCTACGAGCAGTACTTC
>TRBJ1-2|many|-|TRBV7-3
CASSHLPEDGYTF
TGTGCCAGCAGCCACCTCCCGGAGGATGGCTACACCTTC
>TRBJ2-4|-|TRBD2|TRBV7-9
CASSLVTSGKNIQYF
TGTGCCAGCAGCTTAGTGACTAGCGGAAAAAACATTCAGTACTTC
>TRBJ1-2|-|-|TRBV7-9
CASSLVAGTGYGYTF
TGTGCCAGCAGCTTAGTTGCGGGGACCGGCTATGGCTACACCTTC
>TRBJ2-2|medium-sized|TRBD1|TRBV20-1
CSATTGQGTGELFF
TGCAGTGCTACGACGGGACAGGGGACCGGGGAGCTGTTTTTT
>TRBJ2-4|many|TRBD2|TRBV7-9
CASSSSGRKNIQYF
TGTGCCAGCAGCTCTAGCGGGCGCAAAAACATTCAGTACTTC
>TRBJ1-1|medium-sized|-|TRBV3-1
CASSKGRAEAFF
TGTGCCAGCAGCAAGGGGCGGGCTGAAGCTTTCTTT
>TRBJ1-5|many|TRBD1|TRBV2
CASSEGTGGNQPQNF
TGTGCCAGCAGTGAAGGGACAGGGGGCAATCAGCCCCAGAATTTT
>TRBJ1-2|many|-|TRBV5-1
CASSLRENYGYTF
TGCGCCAGCAGCTTGCGGGAGAACTATGGCTACACCTTC
>TRBJ1-2|few|-|TRBV3-1
CASSQGSGGSYGYTF
TGTGCCAGCAGCCAAGGATCGGGGGGTAGCTATGGCTACACCTTC
>TRBJ1-1|many|-|TRBV12-3/TRBV12-4
CASSLTANTEAFF
TGTGCCAGCAGTTTGACAGCGAACACTGAAGCTTTCTTT
>TRBJ2-3|many|-|TRBV28
CASSPSGEGDTDTQYF
TGTGCCAGCAGTCCTTCCGGGGAGGGGGACACAGATACGCAGTATTTT
>TRBJ1-2|many|-|TRBV3-1
CASSHGGGGGYTF
TGTGCCAGCAGCCATGGGGGTGGTGGAGGCTACACCTTC
>TRBJ2-7|many|TRBD1|TRBV28
CASTGTGQIYEQYF
TGTGCCAGCACCGGGACAGGGCAGATCTACGAGCAGTACTTC
>TRBJ1-1|many|-|TRBV5-6
CASSFTPNTEAFF
TGTGCCAGCAGCTTTACCCCGAACACTGAAGCTTTCTTT
>TRBJ2-1|many|TRBD1|TRBV12-3/TRBV12-4
CASESGQGLNEQFF
TGTGCCAGTGAATCGGGACAGGGGCTGAATGAGCAGTTCTTC
>TRBJ1-1|many|-|TRBV6-2/TRBV6-3
CASSLYDRKNTEAFF
TGTGCCAGCAGTTTATATGACAGAAAGAACACTGAAGCTTTCTTT
>TRBJ1-1|many|-|TRBV6-5
CASSYSSGFEAFF
TGTGCCAGCAGTTACTCCTCAGGGTTTGAAGCTTTCTTT
>TRBJ1-1|few|-|TRBV20-1
CSASRHYEAFF
TGCAGTGCTAGCCGACATTATGAAGCTTTCTTT
>TRBJ2-2|many|-|TRBV5-6
CASSPGTTHTGELFF
TGTGCCAGCAGCCCAGGGACGACGCACACCGGGGAGCTGTTTTTT
>TRBJ1-5|many|-|TRBV10-3
CAISEADSHNQPQHF
TGTGCCATCAGTGAAGCGGACAGTCACAATCAGCCCCAGCATTTT
>TRBJ1-1|-|-|TRBV20-1
CSVIGRLKSTEAFF
TGCAGTGTTATAGGACGGTTAAAGAGCACTGAAGCTTTCTTT
>TRBJ2-1|large|-|TRBV5-1
CASSLAVNEQFF
TGCGCCAGCAGCTTGGCAGTGAATGAGCAGTTCTTC
>TRBJ2-5|-|-|TRBV20-1
CSANQWGQETQYF
TGCAGTGCTAATCAGTGGGGCCAAGAGACCCAGTACTTC
>TRBJ2-3|many|TRBD1|TRBV3-1
CASSSRQGARTDTQYF
TGTGCCAGCAGTTCAAGACAGGGGGCGCGCACAGATACGCAGTATTTT
>TRBJ2-3|many|TRBD1|TRBV7-2
CASSLTGQGGADTQYF
TGTGCCAGCAGCTTAACAGGACAGGGCGGGGCAGATACGCAGTATTTT
>TRBJ1-2|many|-|TRBV5-4
CASSLSQKEGYTF
TGTGCCAGCAGCTTGTCCCAGAAGGAGGGCTACACCTTC